Described below is a single TCR beta chain sequence and its context. The clone's antigen remains unknown. Base qualities are not provided; no much larger clone lies one nucleotide away. CDR1 and CDR2 are drawn from the germline V gene (reference sequence): SEHNR, FQNEAQ. There are 16 amino acids in the CDR3, from cysteine to phenylalanine inclusive. Only CDR3 DNA is held: 48 bases, read in frame from base 1. V ends up 4 bases short and J 1 base short, with an unmatched junction base count of 6. The data were taken from a study of T cell changes during pregnancy in multiple sclerosis (dated by TCRdb to between 2017 and 2020). For the study in its entirety: The study examined how the T cell repertoire changed over the course of pregnancy in women with multiple sclerosis.

Library method: the immunoSEQ multiplex PCR assay. TCRdb obtained this table from immuneACCESS and retained in-frame rearrangements with V and J assigned. These tables miss some clones; where compared with another copy, unresolved V genes account for less than half of the shortfall, and the remainder is unexplained. Recorded for this sample are fewer than 85,000 clones; roughly 96% of them occurred a single time. The top ten clonotypes cover over 0.95% of the sample. The receptor was derived from a female donor with multiple sclerosis, enrolled in a pregnancy study. Sequences were derived from peripheral blood, sampled in the second trimester of pregnancy. The chain links TRBV7-9 with TRBJ2-1; 8 nucleotides in the junction match TRBD2. At the DNA level, the sequence is TGTGCCAGCAGCTGGATAACTAGCGGTTCCTACAATGAGCAGTTCTTC. It specifies CASSWITSGSYNEQFF.